The 16 T cell receptor beta chains in this list originate from one sample, sequenced in a study of cytomegalovirus exposure and HLA in healthy donors. Clones were read by immunoSEQ multiplex PCR, and TCRdb kept only the in-frame ones, dropping some. The table includes some 260,000 clones, 90% detected once. Sequences were obtained from PBMCs. These receptors all stem from a woman in her 30s in good health and CMV-seronegative.

The rearrangement uses TRBV29-1 and TRBJ1-1, with 10 bases matching TRBD1. The V gene end was trimmed by 6 bases and the J gene end by 0 bases; junction bases not matched to a gene: 1. The CDR3 loop spans 13 amino acids. Germline V gives CDR1 SQVTM, CDR2 ANQGSEA. The CDR3 loop reads CSVGQGLNTEAFF. The CDR3 DNA reads TGCAGCGTGGGACAGGGGTTGAACACTGAAGCTTTCTTT.

V is TRBV28 and J is TRBJ2-2; 11 nucleotides align to TRBD2. The germline gives CDR1 MDHEN, CDR2 SYDVKM. The length of the CDR3 is 16 residues. Unmatched junction bases numbered 7, after V lost 4 bases and J lost 6 bases. CDR3 sequence: CASSSLSGRAAGELFF. The CDR3 DNA reads TGTGCCAGCAGTTCACTTAGCGGGAGGGCCGCCGGGGAGCTGTTTTTT.

The rearrangement joins TRBV29-1 to TRBJ2-3; D tentatively reads TRBD1 or TRBD2 (5 bases each). CDR1 is SQVTM and CDR2 is ANQGSEA in the germline V gene. This CDR3 has 12 amino acids. V lost 6 bases, J lost 10 bases, and 17 bases lay in between. This CDR3 reads CSVTGTLRPQYF. In DNA form, the CDR3 reads TGCAGCGTCACCGGGACCCTTAGGCCGCAGTATTTT.

The V call is TRBV9, the J call TRBJ2-1, with TRBD2 as a possible D gene (7 bases). In germline, CDR1 is SGDLS, CDR2 YYNGEE. The CDR3 extends over 15 amino acids. V gave up 4 bases and J gave up 8 bases, with 19 bases separating them. The CDR3, as DNA: TGTGCCAGCAGCCAACGGGGGGCCTTTATCGATGAGCAGTTCTTC. Translation gives CASSQRGAFIDEQFF.

The gene calls are TRBV5-1 and TRBJ2-1; 7 positions match TRBD1. CDR3 length equals 13 residues. Trimming at V came to 0 bases and at J to 10 bases, leaving 4 bases not matched to a gene. Looked up from germline, CDR1 is SGHRS and CDR2 is YFSETQ. The CDR3 coding sequence is TGCGCCAGCAGCTTGGAAGGGGGCAGGGAGCAGTTCTTC. Translation: CASSLEGGREQFF. Looking up the rest from reference TRBV5-1 and TRBJ2-1 gives the full variable domain: KAGVTQTPRYLIKTRGQQVTLSCSPISGHRSVSWYQQTPGQGLQFLFEYFSETQRNKGNFPGRFSGRQFSNSRSEMNVSTLELGDSALYLCASSLEGGREQFFGPGTRLTVL.

V is TRBV7-3 and J is TRBJ1-1; no clear D. V lost 4 bases, J lost 5 bases, and 11 bases lay in between. Germline V CDR1 and CDR2: SGHTA, FQGTGA. The CDR3 loop spans 13 amino acids. The CDR3 bases are TGTGCCAGCAGCTACGCTCTAGAGACTGAAGCTTTCTTT. Protein product: CASSYALETEAFF. The whole variable domain, remainder taken from reference TRBV7-3 and TRBJ1-1, is GAGVSQTPSNKVTEKGKYVELRCDPISGHTALYWYRQSLGQGPEFLIYFQGTGAADDSGLPNDRFFAVRPEGSVSTLKIQRTERGDSAVYLCASSYALETEAFFGQGTRLTVV.

V gene TRBV9 combines with J gene TRBJ2-5; the D gene is possibly TRBD1 (6 bases). With 4 bases removed from V and 4 bases from J, the gap between germline ends came to 20 bases. Germline V CDR1 and CDR2: SGDLS, YYNGEE. The CDR3 is made up of 16 amino acids. The CDR3 protein is CASSLTGLTRGETQYF. The CDR3 region has the DNA TGTGCCAGCAGCCTGACTGGACTCACCAGGGGAGAGACCCAGTACTTC. The full variable domain, with the rest looked up from reference TRBV9 and TRBJ2-5, is DSGVTQTPKHLITATGQRVTLRCSPRSGDLSVYWYQQSLDQGLQFLIQYYNGEERAKGNILERFSAQQFPDLHSELNLSSLELGDSALYFCASSLTGLTRGETQYFGPGTRLLVL.

The rearrangement uses TRBV7-2 and TRBJ1-1; D not certain. The germline V gene has CDR1 SGHTA and CDR2 FQGNSA. V gave up 5 bases and J gave up 4 bases, with 11 bases separating them. CDR3 length: 13 residues. The CDR3 nucleotides read TGTGCCAGCAGCGAGGCGATGGGCACTGAAGCTTTCTTT. Its protein product is CASSEAMGTEAFF.

V and J are TRBV7-6 and TRBJ2-3; 7 nucleotides match TRBD2. Trimming at V came to 5 bases and at J to 3 bases, leaving 5 bases not matched to a gene. Germline V gives CDR1 SGHVS, CDR2 FNYEAQ. CDR3 length equals 14 residues. CDR3 nucleotides: TGTGCCAGCAGCCCTGGACTAGTAACAGATACGCAGTATTTT. Encoded protein: CASSPGLVTDTQYF.

The V gene is TRBV5-1, the J gene TRBJ1-1; D perhaps matches TRBD1 (6 bases). Germline CDR1 is SGHRS and CDR2 is YFSETQ. This CDR3 is 14 amino acids long. V gave up 0 bases and J gave up 4 bases, with 10 bases separating them. The CDR3 here is CASSLVGASTEAFF. The CDR3 DNA reads as TGCGCCAGCAGCTTGGTGGGGGCGAGCACTGAAGCTTTCTTT.

This chain links TRBV27 with TRBJ2-1; D ambiguous. V shed 2 bases and J shed 0 bases, with 8 bases lying between them. The CDR3 contains 15 residues. Germline CDR1 and CDR2: MNHEY and SMNVEV (reference sequence). CDR3 amino acids: CASSLDLSSYNEQFF. CDR3 bases: TGTGCCAGCAGTTTAGACTTGAGCTCCTACAATGAGCAGTTCTTC.

The chain has TRBV6-1 and TRBJ2-7, with D hard to call. This CDR3 region has 12 residues. V was pared by 0 bases and J by 5 bases, with 5 bases between. Germline V lookup: CDR1 MNHNS, CDR2 SASEGT. The CDR3 region has the DNA TGTGCCAGCAGTGAAGCGCTGAACGAGCAGTACTTC. It specifies CASSEALNEQYF.

This sequence joins TRBV29-1 and TRBJ2-7; TRBD1 is a possible D gene (6 bases). V was cut by 3 bases and J by 5 bases, with 8 bases left in between. Per the germline V gene, CDR1 is SQVTM and CDR2 is ANQGSEA. This CDR3 has 11 residues. CDR3 nucleotides: TGCAGCGTTGAGGGGGCCAACGAGCAGTACTTC. Residues: CSVEGANEQYF.

The chain uses TRBV19 and TRBJ2-7; tentatively, D is TRBD2 (6 bases). The CDR3 has 15 residues. Per the germline V gene, CDR1 is LNHDA and CDR2 is SQIVND (reference sequence). Trimming pared 3 bases from V and 2 bases from J, leaving 14 bases between. The CDR3 protein is CASSMGLGVPYEQYF. CDR3 in DNA: TGTGCCAGTAGTATGGGACTGGGGGTACCCTACGAGCAGTACTTC.

This chain links TRBV6-1 with TRBJ1-2; 8 bases map to TRBD1. This CDR3 is built from 16 residues. V was pared by 1 base and J by 7 bases, with 11 bases of the junction left unmatched. Germline loops: CDR1 MNHNS, CDR2 SASEGT. The CDR3: CASSEVRRQGKGGYTF. The CDR3 nucleotides read TGTGCCAGCAGTGAAGTGAGGAGACAGGGGAAAGGTGGCTACACCTTC.

CDR3 nucleotide sequence: TGTGCCAGCAGCTCTGTTGTGGGGGGACGCAATCAGCCCCAGCATTTT. This sequence encodes CASSSVVGGRNQPQHF. The chain employs TRBV11-2 and TRBJ1-5; a weak D match, TRBD1 (5 bases). The germline gives CDR1 SGHAT, CDR2 FQNNGV. V lost 4 bases and J 2 bases, leaving 15 bases between the germline ends. The CDR3 covers 16 residues.